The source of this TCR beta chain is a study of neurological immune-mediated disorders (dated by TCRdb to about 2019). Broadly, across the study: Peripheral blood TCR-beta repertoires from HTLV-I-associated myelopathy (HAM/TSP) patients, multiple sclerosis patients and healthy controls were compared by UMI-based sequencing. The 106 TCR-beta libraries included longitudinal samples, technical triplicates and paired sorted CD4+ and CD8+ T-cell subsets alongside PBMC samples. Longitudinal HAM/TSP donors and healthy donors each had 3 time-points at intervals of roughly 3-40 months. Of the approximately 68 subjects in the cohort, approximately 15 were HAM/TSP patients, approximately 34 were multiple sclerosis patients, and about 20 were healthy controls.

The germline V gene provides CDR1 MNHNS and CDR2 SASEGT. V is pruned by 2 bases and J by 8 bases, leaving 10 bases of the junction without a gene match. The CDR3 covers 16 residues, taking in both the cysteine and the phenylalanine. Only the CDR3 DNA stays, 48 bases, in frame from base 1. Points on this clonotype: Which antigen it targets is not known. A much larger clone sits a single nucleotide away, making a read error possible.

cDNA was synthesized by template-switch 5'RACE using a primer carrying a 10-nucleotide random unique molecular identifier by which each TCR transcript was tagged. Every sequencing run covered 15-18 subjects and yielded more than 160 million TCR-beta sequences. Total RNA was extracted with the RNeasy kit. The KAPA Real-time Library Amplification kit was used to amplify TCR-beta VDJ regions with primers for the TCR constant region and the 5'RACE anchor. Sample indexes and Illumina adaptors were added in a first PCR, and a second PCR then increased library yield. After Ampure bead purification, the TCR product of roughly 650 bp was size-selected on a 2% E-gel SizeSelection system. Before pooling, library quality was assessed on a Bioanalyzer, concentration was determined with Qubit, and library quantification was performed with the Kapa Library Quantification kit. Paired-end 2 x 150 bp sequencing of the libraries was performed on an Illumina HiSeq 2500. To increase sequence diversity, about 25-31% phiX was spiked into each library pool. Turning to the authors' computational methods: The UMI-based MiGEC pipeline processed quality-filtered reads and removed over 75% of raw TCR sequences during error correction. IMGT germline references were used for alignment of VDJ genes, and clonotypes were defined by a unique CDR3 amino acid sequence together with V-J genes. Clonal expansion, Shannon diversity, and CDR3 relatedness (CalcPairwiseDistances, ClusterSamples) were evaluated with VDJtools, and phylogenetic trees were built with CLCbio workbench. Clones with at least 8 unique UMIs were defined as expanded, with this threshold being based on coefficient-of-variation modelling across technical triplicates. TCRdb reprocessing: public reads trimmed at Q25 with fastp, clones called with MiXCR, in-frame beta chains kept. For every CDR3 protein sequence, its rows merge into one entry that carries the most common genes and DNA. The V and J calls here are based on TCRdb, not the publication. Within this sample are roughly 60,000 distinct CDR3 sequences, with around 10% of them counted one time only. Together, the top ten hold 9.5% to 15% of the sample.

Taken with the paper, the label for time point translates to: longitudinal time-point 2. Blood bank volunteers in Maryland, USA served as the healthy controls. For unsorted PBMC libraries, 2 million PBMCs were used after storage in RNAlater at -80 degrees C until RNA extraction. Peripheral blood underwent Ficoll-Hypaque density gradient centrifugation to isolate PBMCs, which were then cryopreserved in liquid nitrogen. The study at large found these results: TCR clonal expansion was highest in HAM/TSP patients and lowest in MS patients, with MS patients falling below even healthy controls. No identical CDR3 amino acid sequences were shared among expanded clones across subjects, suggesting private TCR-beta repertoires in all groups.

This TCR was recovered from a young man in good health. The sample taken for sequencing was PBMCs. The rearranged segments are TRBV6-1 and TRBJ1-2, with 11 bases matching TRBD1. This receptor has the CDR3 CASSEQGQGDRLGYTF. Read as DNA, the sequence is TGTGCCAGCAGTGAACAGGGACAGGGGGATCGGTTAGGCTACACCTTC.